This T cell receptor (beta chain) was observed in a study of T-cell reconstitution after alpha-beta-depleted transplantation in children (dated by TCRdb to 2015 to 2016). For context, the study as a whole: Using TCR repertoire profiling, the study quantitatively followed how T-cell immune reconstitution unfolded in children after TCRalphabeta/CD19-depleted allogeneic hematopoietic cell transplantation. Points the paper makes about the study in general: Over subsequent months, a decline in hyperexpanded clone frequencies was noted, and after one year, T-cell counts and TCRbeta diversity were mostly ascribed to newly produced T cells. The high TCRbeta diversity at day 60 in some patients was ascribed to recipient T cells and intrathymic progenitors that had survived conditioning. About two months after transplant, the apparently early recovery of alphabetaT-cell counts reportedly depended on just several hundred clones that had expanded rapidly and came from non-depleted graft cells.

Receptors were amplified or captured by PCR. Sequencer: Illumina HiSeq 2500. Molecular barcoding was employed in the preparation of TCR libraries, with unique molecular identifiers being used to normalize TCRbeta repertoire quantification. The raw public data were reprocessed by TCRdb itself: fastp quality trimming at Q25, MiXCR clonotype calling, in-frame beta chains only. Each record represents a unique CDR3 protein, reported with the most common genes and DNA among its rows. The sample has fewer than 350,000 distinct CDR3 sequences on record, roughly 8.2% of them singletons. Approximately 9.1% of the sample rests with the top ten. This clonotype was observed at least ten times. The specificity of this receptor is unknown. No base quality information exists; no much larger clone differs at one position. What this sample's treatment or condition label stands for: allogeneic hematopoietic cell transplantation with graft depleted of TCRalphabeta T cells and CD19 B cells. TCRalphabeta/CD19-depleted allogeneic hematopoietic cell grafts were given to the transplant recipients, all of whom were children.

Via the germline V gene, CDR1 is SGHRS and CDR2 YFSETQ. The CDR3, cysteine through phenylalanine, is 13 amino acids long. Left in the record is the CDR3 DNA by itself, 39 bases read in frame from the first base. Trimming removed 7 bases from V and 2 bases from J, leaving 12 bases between the germline ends. Specimen: peripheral blood, collected 360 days after TCRalphabeta/CD19-depleted stem cell transplant. The V gene is TRBV5-1 and the J gene is TRBJ2-5; the D gene is possibly TRBD1 or TRBD2, each agreeing over 7 bases. This sequence was found in a female patient aged 2 to 10 who had a stem cell transplant for Fanconi anemia, so the T cells may come from the graft donor. The CDR3 loop reads CASSGGVQETQYF. Here is the DNA: TGCGCCAGCTCAGGGGGGGTGCAAGAGACCCAGTACTTC.